The 7 T cell receptor beta chains below all came from one sample that was sequenced in a study of CD8+CD57+ T cells in acquired aplastic anemia. Genomic DNA templated the TCR beta VDJ and CDR3 profiling. TCRdb used MiXCR to reprocess the reads, holding one entry per CDR3 protein. Of some 120,000 distinct CDR3 sequences detected, about 46% appear once; the ten largest clones hold around 2.3%. Input material: sorted CD4+, CD8+, or CD8+CD57+ T cells (not recorded which) from PBMCs. Every receptor here comes from a human donor in good health, serving as a control.

This sequence joins TRBV13 and TRBJ1-6, with TRBD1 matching 10 bases. The CDR3 runs to 15 residues. Unmatched junction bases numbered 7, after V lost 4 bases and J lost 10 bases. CDR1 is PRHDT, CDR2 FYEKMQ, per germline (reference sequence). The CDR3 is CASSWGGQGWSPLHF. The CDR3 DNA is TGTGCCAGCAGCTGGGGGGGACAGGGGTGGTCACCCCTCCACTTT.

There are many counts of this clonotype. The V and J genes are TRBV4-2 and TRBJ2-1, with D possibly matching TRBD2 (5 bases). The CDR3 consists of 15 residues. V dropped 0 bases and J dropped 2 bases, with 8 bases sitting between them. Germline CDR1 reads LGHNA; CDR2 reads YNFKEQ. CDR3 loop: CASSQEEAPYNEQFF. CDR3 in DNA: TGTGCCAGCAGCCAAGAGGAGGCGCCCTACAATGAGCAGTTCTTC.

This clonotype was observed many times. The chain combines TRBV7-2 with TRBJ2-5; D gene uncertain. There are 11 residues in the CDR3. V was pared by 7 bases and J by 2 bases, with 5 bases between. CDR1 is SGHTA and CDR2 is FQGNSA in the germline V gene. The CDR3 protein is CASTLQETQYF. The CDR3 region has the DNA TGTGCCAGCACCCTTCAAGAGACCCAGTACTTC.

This clonotype was picked up a small number of times. The rearrangement joins TRBV10-2 to TRBJ1-1; D perhaps matches TRBD1 (5 bases). The CDR3 is made up of 14 amino acids. The germline V gene has CDR1 WSHSY and CDR2 SAAADI. V lost 10 bases, J lost 2 bases, and 17 bases lay in between. In nucleotides, the CDR3 is TGCGCCACTACGGGGACGATCTTTAACACTGAAGCTTTCTTT. The encoded protein is CATTGTIFNTEAFF.

V gene TRBV27 combines with J gene TRBJ1-2, with 8 bases fitting TRBD1. The CDR3 runs 13 residues. Per germline, CDR1 MNHEY and CDR2 SMNVEV (reference sequence). V was clipped by 6 bases and J by 7 bases; unmatched bases: 7. The DNA for the CDR3 is TGTGCCAGCAGCAGGACAGGGCTCGCTGGCTACACCTTC. It encodes CASSRTGLAGYTF.

In its sample, this clonotype was seen a few times. V usage is TRBV19 and J usage is TRBJ1-6; 8 bases line up with TRBD1. The CDR3 covers 15 residues. Germline CDR1 reads LNHDA; CDR2 reads SQIVND (reference sequence). With V trimmed by 5 bases and J by 8 bases, 8 bases remained unmatched. DNA for the CDR3: TGTGCCAGTAGTGGCCGGGACAGGCGGGATTCACCCCTCCACTTT. As protein: CASSGRDRRDSPLHF.

V is TRBV7-6 and J is TRBJ1-1, with D perhaps matching TRBD1 (5 bases). V was cut by 4 bases and J by 4 bases, with 10 bases left in between. This CDR3 has 13 residues. The germline V gene encodes CDR1 SGHVS and CDR2 FNYEAQ. The CDR3 loop reads CASSSGRGTEAFF. Here the CDR3 DNA reads TGTGCCAGCAGCTCCGGGAGGGGCACTGAAGCTTTCTTT.